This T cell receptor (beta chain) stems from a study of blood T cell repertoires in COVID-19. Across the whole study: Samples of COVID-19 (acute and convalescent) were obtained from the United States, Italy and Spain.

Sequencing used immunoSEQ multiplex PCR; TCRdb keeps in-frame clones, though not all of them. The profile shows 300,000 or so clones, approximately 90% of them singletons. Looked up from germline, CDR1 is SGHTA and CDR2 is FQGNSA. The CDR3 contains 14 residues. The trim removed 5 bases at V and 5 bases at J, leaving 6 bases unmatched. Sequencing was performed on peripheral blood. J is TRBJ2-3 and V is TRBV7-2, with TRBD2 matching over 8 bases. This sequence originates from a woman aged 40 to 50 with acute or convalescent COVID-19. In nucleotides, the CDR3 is TGTGCCAGCAGCCCAACCGGGGGGGGAGATACGCAGTATTTT. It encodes CASSPTGGGDTQYF.